These 11 T cell receptor beta chains share one sample of origin, sequenced in a study of blood T cells in healthy people across ages. A second PCR, run for 7 to 11 cycles, used a sample-barcoded 5' primer plus a J-beta primer mix. Each CDR3 protein gets one entry after TCRdb re-called the 5' RACE reads with MiXCR. The table includes about 620,000 distinct CDR3 sequences, roughly 20% detected once. The specimen sequenced was blood. The origin of the receptors is a man between 65 and 80 years old in good health.

This clonotype was counted ten times or more. CDR3 bases: TGCAGTGCTAGGCGTGCGGGAGGGCCACCGGAGCAGTTCTTC. Translating gives CSARRAGGPPEQFF. The J gene is TRBJ2-1, the V gene TRBV20-1, with TRBD2 matching over 9 bases. The V segment lost 3 bases and the J segment 10 bases; nucleotides outside the gene matches: 10. Germline loops: CDR1 DFQATT, CDR2 SNEGSKA (reference sequence). The CDR3 has 14 amino acids.

This clonotype was seen more than once but under ten times. The V call is TRBV20-1, the J call TRBJ2-4, with a weak D call TRBD2 (6 bases). Germline V gene sequence: CDR1 DFQATT, CDR2 SNEGSKA (reference sequence). V dropped 3 bases and J dropped 10 bases, with 25 bases sitting between them. This CDR3 has 16 residues. CDR3 coding DNA: TGCAGTGCTAGTAGTGAAAAGGAGGGCCGGGGTTATATTCAGTACTTC. Translated, it gives CSASSEKEGRGYIQYF.

This clonotype was counted a few times. The rearrangement joins TRBV11-3 to TRBJ2-2; 15 bases fit TRBD2. Germline CDR1 SGHNT, CDR2 YENEEA. Unmatched junction bases numbered 5, after V lost 5 bases and J lost 1 base. CDR3 length: 18 residues. CDR3 DNA sequence: TGTGCCAGCAGCCCGGGACTAGCGGGAGGAGGGAACACCGGGGAGCTGTTTTTT. This translates into CASSPGLAGGGNTGELFF.

This clonotype was detected ten times or more. V usage is TRBV12-3 or TRBV12-4 and J usage is TRBJ2-1; 11 bases map to TRBD2. The trim removed 10 bases at V and 2 bases at J, leaving 7 bases unmatched. The CDR3 runs 15 residues. The DNA of the CDR3 is TGTGCCACCCCCTTAGCGGGAGGGGCCTACAATGAGCAGTTCTTC. As protein: CATPLAGGAYNEQFF.

The chain joins TRBV20-1 to TRBJ2-7; 15 bases are a match to TRBD2. Germline V gives CDR1 DFQATT, CDR2 SNEGSKA (reference sequence). The CDR3 contains 17 residues. V trimming: 0 bases; J trimming: 2 bases; junction bases outside the gene matches: 5. CDR3 in amino acids: CSARDIGLAGGAYEQYF. In DNA, the CDR3 is TGCAGTGCTAGAGACATCGGACTAGCGGGAGGGGCCTACGAGCAGTACTTC.

This clonotype was seen only a few times. This chain joins TRBV28 and TRBJ2-5; D is unclear. Germline V gene sequence: CDR1 MDHEN, CDR2 SYDVKM. Trimming cost V 6 bases and J 5 bases, with 19 bases left between them. The CDR3 spans 15 residues. For the CDR3, the DNA is TGTGCCAGCAGATATCCGGGTCCAGGAAGGGAGACCCAGTACTTC. Protein product: CASRYPGPGRETQYF.

This clonotype was counted a few times. V is TRBV5-1 and J is TRBJ1-1, with D hard to call. The germline V gene encodes CDR1 SGHRS and CDR2 YFSETQ. V was pared by 5 bases and J by 1 base, with 9 bases between. This CDR3 is built from 13 residues. The CDR3 sequence: CASRGDGNTEAFF. For the CDR3, the DNA is TGCGCCAGCAGGGGTGACGGGAACACTGAAGCTTTCTTT.

V usage is TRBV5-1 and J usage is TRBJ2-5, with 7 positions matching TRBD1. The better agreement between TRBJ2-1 and the DNA end casts doubt on the J call. CDR1 and CDR2 from the germline V gene are SGHRS and YFSETQ. The CDR3 is made up of 15 amino acids. CDR3 protein: CASSPIAGGSNEQFF. Written as DNA, the CDR3 is TGCGCCAGCAGCCCAATAGCAGGGGGTTCCAATGAGCAGTTCTTC.

The V and J genes are TRBV29-1 and TRBJ1-1; D is perhaps TRBD1 (6 bases). Germline V gives CDR1 SQVTM, CDR2 ANQGSEA. CDR3 size: 13 residues. Trimming removed 7 bases from V and 5 bases from J, with 17 bases in between. Here the CDR3 reads CSAAGGAGTEAFF. As DNA, the CDR3 is TGCAGCGCCGCCGGGGGGGCTGGTACTGAAGCTTTCTTT.

The gene calls are TRBV6-5 and TRBJ2-7; 7 positions match TRBD2. Germline loops: CDR1 MNHEY, CDR2 SVGAGI. V shed 8 bases, J shed 5 bases, and the junction held 12 bases outside the gene matches. CDR3 size: 14 residues. The CDR3 loop reads CASGSSRLADEQYF. CDR3 bases: TGTGCCAGCGGCTCGAGTCGTCTAGCGGACGAGCAGTACTTC.

The rearrangement joins TRBV18 to TRBJ2-7; 9 bases line up with TRBD1. The CDR3 length is 17 residues. V lost 6 bases, J lost 0 bases, and 12 bases stayed unmatched. The germline CDR1 and CDR2 sequences are KGHSH and LQKENI. The CDR3 loop is CASSPRDPGQGSYEQYF. In DNA form, the CDR3 reads TGTGCCAGCTCCCCTCGAGATCCGGGACAGGGCTCCTACGAGCAGTACTTC.